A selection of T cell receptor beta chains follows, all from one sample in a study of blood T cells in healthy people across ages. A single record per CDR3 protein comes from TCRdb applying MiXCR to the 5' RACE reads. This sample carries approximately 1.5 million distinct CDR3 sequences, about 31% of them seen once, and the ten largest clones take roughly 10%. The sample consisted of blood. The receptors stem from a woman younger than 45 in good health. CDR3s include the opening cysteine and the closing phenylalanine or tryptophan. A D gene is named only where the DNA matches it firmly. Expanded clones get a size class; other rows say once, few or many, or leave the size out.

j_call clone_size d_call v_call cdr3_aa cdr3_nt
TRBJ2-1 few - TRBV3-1 CASSPPGGVIDNEQFF TGTGCCAGCAGCCCTCCAGGGGGGGTAATCGACAATGAGCAGTTCTTC
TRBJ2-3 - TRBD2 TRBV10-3 CAISEMAGGRDTQYF TGTGCCATCAGTGAAATGGCGGGAGGGAGAGATACGCAGTATTTT
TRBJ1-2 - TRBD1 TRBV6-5 CASSYLVTGTGGDGYTF TGTGCCAGCAGTTACCTAGTCACCGGGACAGGGGGAGATGGCTACACCTTC
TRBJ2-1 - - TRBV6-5 CASSYSIGGGNNEQFF TGTGCCAGCAGTTACTCGATCGGGGGAGGTAACAATGAGCAGTTCTTC
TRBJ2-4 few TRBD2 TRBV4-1 CASSHPGREVEQYF TGCGCCAGCAGCCACCCGGGTCGGGAGGTGGAGCAGTACTTC
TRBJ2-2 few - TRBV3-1 CASSQEVPRSITGELFF TGTGCCAGCAGCCAAGAAGTGCCTAGATCTATCACCGGGGAGCTGTTTTTT
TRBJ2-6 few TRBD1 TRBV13 CASSLGTGAGANVLTF TGTGCCAGCAGCTTAGGGACAGGGGCAGGGGCCAACGTCCTGACTTTC
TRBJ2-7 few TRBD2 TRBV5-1 CASSFASSGRRSLSYEQYF TGCGCCAGCAGCTTCGCATCGAGCGGGAGACGATCTTTATCCTACGAGCAGTACTTC
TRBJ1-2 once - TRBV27 CASSRTGTNYGYTF TGTGCCAGCAGCCGAACCGGCACGAACTATGGCTACACCTTC
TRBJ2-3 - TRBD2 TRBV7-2 CASSFEGGGPGSQYF TGTGCCAGCAGCTTTGAGGGCGGGGGTCCCGGGTCGCAGTATTTT
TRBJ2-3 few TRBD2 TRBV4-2 CASSQALFKRGDLETDTQYF TGTGCCAGCAGCCAAGCCCTTTTTAAGCGGGGGGATTTGGAGACAGATACGCAGTATTTT